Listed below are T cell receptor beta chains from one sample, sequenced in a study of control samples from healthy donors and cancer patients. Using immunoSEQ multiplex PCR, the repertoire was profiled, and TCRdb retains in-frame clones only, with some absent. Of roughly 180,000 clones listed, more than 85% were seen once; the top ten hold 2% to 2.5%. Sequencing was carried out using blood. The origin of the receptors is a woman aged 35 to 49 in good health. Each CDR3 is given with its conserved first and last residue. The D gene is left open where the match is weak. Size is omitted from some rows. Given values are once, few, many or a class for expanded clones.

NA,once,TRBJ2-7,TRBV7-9,CASSLAGSDEQYF,TGTGCCAGCAGCTTAGCCGGGTCGGACGAGCAGTACTTC
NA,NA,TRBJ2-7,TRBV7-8,CASSLGAILLHEQYF,TGTGCCAGCAGCTTAGGAGCTATCCTCCTTCACGAGCAGTACTTC
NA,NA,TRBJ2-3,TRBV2,CASSEGTDTQYF,TGTGCCAGCAGTGAGGGCACAGATACGCAGTATTTT
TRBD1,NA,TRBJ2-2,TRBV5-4,CASNSGGGQGARTGELFF,TGTGCCAGCAACTCCGGGGGAGGACAGGGGGCTCGGACCGGGGAGCTGTTTTTT
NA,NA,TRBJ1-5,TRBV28,CASSLSSADQPQHF,TGTGCCAGCAGTTTATCCTCAGCTGATCAGCCCCAGCATTTT
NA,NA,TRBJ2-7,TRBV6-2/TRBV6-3,CASSSQDSYEQYF,TGTGCCAGCAGTTCACAGGACTCCTACGAGCAGTACTTC
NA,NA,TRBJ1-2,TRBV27,CASRFDRLGYGYTF,TGTGCCAGCAGATTCGACAGGCTCGGCTATGGCTACACCTTC
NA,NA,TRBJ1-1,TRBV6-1,CASSDGGNLSEAFF,TGTGCCAGCAGTGACGGAGGGAATCTCTCTGAAGCTTTCTTT
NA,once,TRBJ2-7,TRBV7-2,CASSFHVGDSYEQYF,TGTGCCAGCAGCTTCCATGTGGGGGACTCCTACGAGCAGTACTTC
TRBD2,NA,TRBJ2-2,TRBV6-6,CASKGGGAPGELFF,TGTGCCAGCAAAGGCGGGGGGGCTCCCGGGGAGCTGTTTTTT
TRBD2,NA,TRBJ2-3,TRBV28,CASSPRAGLAHYTDTQYF,TGTGCCAGCAGTCCCAGGGCCGGACTAGCTCATTACACAGATACGCAGTATTTT
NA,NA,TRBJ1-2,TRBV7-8,CASILDMGTGRGYTF,NA
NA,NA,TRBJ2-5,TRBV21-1,CASTLERGGDQETQYF,TGTGCCAGCACCCTTGAGAGGGGGGGGGACCAAGAGACCCAGTACTTC
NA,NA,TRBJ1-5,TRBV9,CASSVGGDGNQPQHF,TGTGCCAGCAGCGTAGGGGGGGATGGGAATCAGCCCCAGCATTTT
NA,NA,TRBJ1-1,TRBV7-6,CASSLYGGNMNTEAFF,TGTGCCAGCAGCTTATACGGAGGGAACATGAACACTGAAGCTTTCTTT
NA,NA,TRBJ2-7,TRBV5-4,CASSSFGGGDEQYF,TGTGCCAGCAGCTCCTTTGGAGGGGGCGACGAGCAGTACTTC
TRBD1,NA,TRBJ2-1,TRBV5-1,CATDPGQGASYNEQFF,TGCGCCACCGACCCGGGACAGGGGGCCAGCTACAATGAGCAGTTCTTC
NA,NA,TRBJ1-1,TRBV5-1,CASSLQGAGTEAFF,TGCGCCAGCAGCTTACAAGGGGCGGGCACTGAAGCTTTCTTT
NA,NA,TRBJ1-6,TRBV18,CASSHNNSPLHF,TGTGCCAGCTCACACAATAATTCACCCCTCCACTTT
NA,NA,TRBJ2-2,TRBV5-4,CASSSARNTGELFF,TGTGCCAGCAGCTCAGCTCGAAACACCGGGGAGCTGTTTTTT
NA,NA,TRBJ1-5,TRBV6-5,CASSYRTSQSNQPQHF,TGTGCCAGCAGTTACAGAACGTCTCAAAGCAATCAGCCCCAGCATTTT
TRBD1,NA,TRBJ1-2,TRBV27,CASSRDGQESYTF,TGTGCCAGCAGTAGGGACGGACAGGAGTCCTACACCTTC
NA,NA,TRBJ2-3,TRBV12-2,CASRLGTIKSTDTQYF,TGTGCAAGTCGCTTAGGGACTATAAAAAGCACAGATACGCAGTATTTT
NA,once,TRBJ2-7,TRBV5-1,CASSGLRDAEACEQYF,TGCGCCAGCAGCGGACTGCGGGACGCCGAGGCCTGCGAGCAGTACTTC
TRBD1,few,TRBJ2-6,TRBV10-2,CASSEDQGTGHSGANVLTF,TGCGCCAGCAGTGAGGACCAGGGGACAGGCCACTCTGGGGCCAACGTCCTGACTTTC
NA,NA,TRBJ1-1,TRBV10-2,CASSDYGNTEAFF,TGCGCCAGCAGTGATTACGGGAACACTGAAGCTTTCTTT
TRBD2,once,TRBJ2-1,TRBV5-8,CASSPRTSGGHNEQFF,TGTGCCAGCAGCCCACGGACTAGCGGGGGCCACAATGAGCAGTTCTTC
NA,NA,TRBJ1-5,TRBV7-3,CASSLFRGQPQHF,TGTGCCAGCAGCTTATTCCGCGGACAGCCCCAGCATTTT
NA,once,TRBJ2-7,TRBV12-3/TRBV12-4,CASSFRPTYEQYF,TGTGCCAGCAGTTTTCGACCTACCTACGAGCAGTACTTC
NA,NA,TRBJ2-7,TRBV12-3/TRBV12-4,CASSLGPFYEQYF,TGTGCCAGCAGTTTAGGACCCTTCTACGAGCAGTACTTC
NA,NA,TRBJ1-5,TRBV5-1,CASSLEGANSNQPQHF,TGCGCCAGCAGCTTGGAGGGCGCAAATAGCAATCAGCCCCAGCATTTT
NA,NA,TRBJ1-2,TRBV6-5,CASSYAGPANYGYTF,TGTGCCAGCAGTTACGCGGGTCCCGCTAACTATGGCTACACCTTC
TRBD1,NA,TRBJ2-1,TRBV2,CASSVRDRGSNEQFF,TGTGCCAGCAGTGTCCGGGACAGGGGCTCGAATGAGCAGTTCTTC
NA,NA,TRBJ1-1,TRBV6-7,CASSYWTLNTEAFF,TGTGCCAGCAGTTATTGGACACTCAACACTGAAGCTTTCTTT
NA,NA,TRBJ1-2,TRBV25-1,CASSEGGVPWGYTF,TGTGCCAGCAGTGAAGGGGGGGTCCCTTGGGGCTACACCTTC
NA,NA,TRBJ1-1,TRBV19,CASSLVTGSEAFF,TGTGCCAGTAGTTTGGTTACAGGGAGTGAAGCTTTCTTT
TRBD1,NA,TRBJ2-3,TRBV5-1,CASSLEGARTDTQYF,TGCGCCAGCAGCTTGGAGGGGGCGCGCACAGATACGCAGTATTTT
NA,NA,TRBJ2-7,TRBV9,CASSVARGWEQYF,TGTGCCAGCAGCGTAGCTAGAGGGTGGGAGCAGTACTTC
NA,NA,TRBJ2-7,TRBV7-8,CASSPRLYEQYF,TGTGCCAGCAGCCCCCGTCTCTACGAGCAGTACTTC
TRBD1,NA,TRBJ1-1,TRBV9,CASSVRQGTEAFF,TGTGCCAGCAGCGTCAGACAGGGTACTGAAGCTTTCTTT
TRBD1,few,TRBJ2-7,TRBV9,CASSAQGATDEQYF,TGTGCCAGCAGCGCACAGGGGGCTACTGACGAGCAGTACTTC
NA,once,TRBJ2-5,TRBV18,CASSPPGEETQYF,TGTGCCAGCTCACCACCCGGGGAGGAGACCCAGTACTTC
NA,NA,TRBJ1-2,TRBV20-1,CSAVRAVGYTF,TGCAGTGCTGTAAGGGCTGTTGGCTACACCTTC
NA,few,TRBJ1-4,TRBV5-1,CASSIRRGSNEKLFF,TGCGCCAGCAGCATCCGGAGGGGATCTAATGAAAAACTGTTTTTT
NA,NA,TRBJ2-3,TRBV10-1,CASSDGFTDTQYF,TGCGCCAGCAGTGACGGATTTACAGATACGCAGTATTTT
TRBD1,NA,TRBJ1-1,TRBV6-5,CASRVQGKAEAFF,TGTGCCAGCAGAGTACAGGGGAAGGCTGAAGCTTTCTTT
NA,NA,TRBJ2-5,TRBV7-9,CASSQSGQETQYF,TGTGCCAGCAGCCAAAGCGGACAAGAGACCCAGTACTTC
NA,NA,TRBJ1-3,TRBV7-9,CASSETGASSGNTIYF,TGTGCCAGCAGCGAAACCGGGGCTAGCTCTGGAAACACCATATATTTT
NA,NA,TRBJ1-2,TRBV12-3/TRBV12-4,CASSSGIAYGYTF,TGTGCCAGCAGTTCAGGGATAGCCTATGGCTACACCTTC
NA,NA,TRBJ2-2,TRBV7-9,CASSLMSSGELFF,TGTGCCAGCAGCTTAATGAGTTCCGGGGAGCTGTTTTTT
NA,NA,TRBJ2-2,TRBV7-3,CASSAAPLGNTGELFF,TGTGCCAGCAGCGCAGCCCCTCTAGGGAACACCGGGGAGCTGTTTTTT
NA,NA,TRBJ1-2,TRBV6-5,CASWSRETYGYTF,TGTGCCAGCTGGTCCAGGGAGACCTATGGCTACACCTTC
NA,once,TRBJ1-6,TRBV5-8,CASSFMGHTYNSPLHF,TGTGCCAGCAGCTTTATGGGGCATACCTATAATTCACCCCTCCACTTT